This paragraph reports one TCR beta chain. The data were taken from a study of cytomegalovirus exposure and HLA in healthy donors. The CDR3 runs to 15 residues. Trimming at V came to 5 bases and at J to 5 bases, leaving 8 bases not matched to a gene. CDR1 is SGHTA, CDR2 FQGTGA, per germline. Amplification used 60 Vbeta primers and 13 Jbeta primers. TCRdb's table, derived via immunoSEQ multiplex PCR, lists solely in-frame clones and lacks some. The table includes roughly 100,000 clones, around three quarters detected once. Sequenced sample: PBMCs. This receptor was obtained from a male donor in good health and CMV-seropositive. This chain connects TRBV7-3 to TRBJ2-1; 8 bases are shared with TRBD1. CDR3 in DNA: TGTGCCAGCAGCCGAGGGGACAGGATTAACAATGAGCAGTTCTTC. It encodes CASSRGDRINNEQFF.